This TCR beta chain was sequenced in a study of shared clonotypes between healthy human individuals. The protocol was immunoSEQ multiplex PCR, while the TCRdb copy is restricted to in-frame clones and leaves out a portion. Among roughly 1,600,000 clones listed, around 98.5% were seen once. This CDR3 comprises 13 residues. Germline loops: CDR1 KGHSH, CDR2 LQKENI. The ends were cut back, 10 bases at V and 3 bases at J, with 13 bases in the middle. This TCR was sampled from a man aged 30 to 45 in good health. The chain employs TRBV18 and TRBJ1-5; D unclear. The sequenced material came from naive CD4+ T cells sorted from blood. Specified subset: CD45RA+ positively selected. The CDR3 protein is CATAEDPNQPQHF. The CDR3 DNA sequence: TGTGCCACCGCGGAAGACCCCAATCAGCCCCAGCATTTT.